The 32 T cell receptor beta chains presented below share a single source sample, sequenced in a study of CD4+ T cells in melanoma. Only in-frame clones appear in the TCRdb table, and some are missing; sequencing was by immunoSEQ multiplex PCR. This table has roughly 12,000 clones, 66% appearing once. The sample was cells from a culture (not recorded whether cultured in vitro). These receptors were taken from a human donor with melanoma.

V and J are TRBV27 and TRBJ1-1; TRBD1 might be the D (5 bases). Deletions cut 2 bases from V and 9 bases from J, with 16 bases between. This CDR3 comprises 14 residues. Per germline, CDR1 MNHEY and CDR2 SMNVEV (reference sequence). This chain's CDR3 is CASSLSYSGTKAFF. The CDR3 nucleotides are TGTGCCAGCAGTTTAAGTTATTCAGGGACCAAAGCTTTCTTT.

The V gene is TRBV5-1, the J gene TRBJ2-7, with TRBD2 as a possible D gene (6 bases). Trimming took off 0 bases at V and 3 bases at J, with 13 bases between the two ends. Germline CDR1 and CDR2: SGHRS and YFSETQ. The CDR3 is 15 amino acids. The CDR3 nucleotides read TGCGCCAGCAGCTTGGGGGGAGGATCTGTCTACGAGCAGTACTTC. The encoded protein is CASSLGGGSVYEQYF.

V is TRBV5-1 and J is TRBJ2-1; tentatively, D is TRBD2 (6 bases). The germline V gene has CDR1 SGHRS and CDR2 YFSETQ. CDR3 length: 15 amino acids. Trimming left V 5 bases short and J 0 bases short, with 12 bases between. The CDR3 coding sequence is TGCGCCAGCAGGGTGACTAGGGTCTCCTACAATGAGCAGTTCTTC. This sequence encodes CASRVTRVSYNEQFF.

This clone came up once. This sequence joins TRBV11-2 and TRBJ1-2; 9 bases fit TRBD1. Germline-derived CDR1 and CDR2 are SGHAT and FQNNGV. CDR3 length: 15 residues. The ends lost 4 bases at V and 2 bases at J; junction bases unmatched: 5. For the CDR3, the DNA is TGTGCCAGCAGCTCTTACAGGGGGCCAAACTATGGCTACACCTTC. Its translation: CASSSYRGPNYGYTF.

This rearrangement joins TRBV11-2 to TRBJ2-5, with TRBD2 matching over 10 bases. With V trimmed by 4 bases and J by 3 bases, 8 bases remained unmatched. CDR3 length: 16 residues. Germline values: CDR1 SGHAT, CDR2 FQNNGV. In DNA, the CDR3 is TGTGCCAGCAGCTCTTACGGGACTAGCGAGAAAGAGACCCAGTACTTC. Its translation is CASSSYGTSEKETQYF.

The chain joins TRBV9 to TRBJ2-1; TRBD2 agrees at 7 bases. V lost 2 bases, J lost 2 bases, and 4 bases stayed unmatched. Germline V gives CDR1 SGDLS, CDR2 YYNGEE. The CDR3 runs 15 residues. The CDR3 here is CASSVSGAAYNEQFF. CDR3 sequence (DNA): TGTGCCAGCAGCGTGAGCGGGGCGGCCTACAATGAGCAGTTCTTC.

The chain uses TRBV30 and TRBJ1-3; D is uncertain. Germline CDR1 reads GTSNPN; CDR2 reads SVGIG (reference sequence). This CDR3 contains 13 residues. The V end lost 2 bases, the J end lost 1 base, and 6 bases lay between the germline ends. In DNA, the CDR3 is TGTGCCTGGAGTTATAAGTCTGGAAACACCATATATTTT. This sequence encodes CAWSYKSGNTIYF.

This rearrangement joins TRBV19 to TRBJ1-1; the D gene is possibly TRBD1 (5 bases). This CDR3 has 14 residues. In germline, CDR1 is LNHDA, CDR2 SQIVND (reference sequence). V was shortened by 3 bases and J by 1 base, with 9 bases between the two germline ends. The CDR3 DNA follows: TGTGCCAGTAGTATCGACAGCAGGAACACTGAAGCTTTCTTT. Protein sequence: CASSIDSRNTEAFF.

The gene calls are TRBV11-2 and TRBJ2-3; D is unresolved. This CDR3 is 19 amino acids long. Trimming took 0 bases from V and 7 from J, leaving 26 bases between them. Germline assignment: CDR1 SGHAT and CDR2 FQNNGV. CDR3 residues: CASSLDSRAAFVRRNTQYF. CDR3 DNA: TGTGCCAGCAGCTTAGATTCTAGGGCGGCATTCGTAAGGCGAAATACGCAGTATTTT.

This clone showed up just a few times. This chain links TRBV14 with TRBJ2-7; 9 bases line up with TRBD2. The CDR3 is 14 residues long. After removal of 4 bases from V and 2 bases from J, the junction contained 3 bases not matched to a gene. Germline V gene sequence: CDR1 SGHDN, CDR2 FVKESK. CDR3 amino acids: CASSLAGGTYEQYF. CDR3 DNA sequence: TGTGCCAGCAGCCTGGCGGGGGGGACCTACGAGCAGTACTTC.

The chain links TRBV13 to TRBJ2-7, with a tentative D call TRBD1 (6 bases). CDR1 and CDR2 from the germline V gene are PRHDT and FYEKMQ (reference sequence). The CDR3 is 15 amino acids. Trimming removed 2 bases from V and 3 bases from J, with 14 bases in between. The CDR3: CASSLRYQGNYEQYF. In DNA form, the CDR3 reads TGTGCCAGCAGCTTACGGTACCAGGGGAACTACGAGCAGTACTTC.

In its sample, this clone was seen a few times. The rearrangement links TRBV14 to TRBJ2-1; the D is unclear. V was cut by 1 base and J by 2 bases, with 0 bases left in between. This CDR3 contains 12 residues. Germline CDR1 and CDR2: SGHDN and FVKESK. The CDR3 loop reads CASSQAYNEQFF. As DNA, the CDR3 is TGTGCCAGCAGCCAAGCCTACAATGAGCAGTTCTTC.

This chain connects TRBV25-1 to TRBJ1-4; D possibly corresponds to TRBD1 (5 bases). Germline V gene sequence: CDR1 MGHDK, CDR2 SYGVNS. This CDR3 spans 16 amino acids. Between the trimmed V and J ends, which lost 1 base and 0 bases, there was a span of 9 bases. The CDR3 DNA is TGTGCCAGCAGTGAATTAGGAGGGGCAACTAATGAAAAACTGTTTTTT. This codes for CASSELGGATNEKLFF.

This chain connects TRBV28 to TRBJ2-4, with D perhaps matching TRBD1 (6 bases). The V gene's germline CDR1 is MDHEN and CDR2 SYDVKM. This CDR3 comprises 17 residues. The ends were cut back, 0 bases at V and 3 bases at J, with 15 bases in the middle. The CDR3 reads CASSLWGAGMGKNIQYF. CDR3 sequence (DNA): TGTGCCAGCAGTTTATGGGGGGCAGGGATGGGCAAAAACATTCAGTACTTC.

This chain links TRBV4-1 with TRBJ2-2; 11 bases match TRBD1. Germline loops: CDR1 MGHRA, CDR2 YSYEKL. This CDR3 is built from 15 residues. After removal of 6 bases from V and 9 bases from J, the junction contained 9 bases not matched to a gene. The CDR3 DNA reads as TGCGCCAGCAGGCGGACAGGGGGCAATTCTCGGGAGCTGTTTTTT. As protein: CASRRTGGNSRELFF.

On this clone itself: Relative to the germline gene, one junction end is altered; a read error may explain this. V and J are TRBV2 and TRBJ1-4; TRBD1 is a possible D gene (6 bases). Germline V gives CDR1 SNHLY, CDR2 FYNNEI. The CDR3 has 13 amino acids. Written as DNA, the CDR3 is TGTGCCAACAGTGGACAGAGGGGTGAAAAACTGTTTTTT. This codes for CANSGQRGEKLFF. Together with reference TRBV2 and TRBJ1-4, the CDR3 gives the full variable domain: EPEVTQTPSHQVTQMGQEVILRCVPISNHLYFYWYRQILGQKVEFLVSFYNNEISEKSEIFDDQFSVERPDGSNFTLKIRSTKLEDSAMYFCANSGQRGEKLFFGSGTQLSVL.

The chain has TRBV29-1 and TRBJ2-7; D is uncertain. The V end was cut by 5 bases, the J end by 1 base, with 9 bases between. CDR3 length equals 12 residues. The germline CDR1 and CDR2 sequences are SQVTM and ANQGSEA. The CDR3 bases are TGCAGCGTTTCGTTGAATTCCTACGAGCAGTACTTC. This encodes CSVSLNSYEQYF.

This chain connects TRBV30 to TRBJ2-3; TRBD2 matches 9 bases. The CDR3 covers 13 residues. The V gene's germline CDR1 is GTSNPN and CDR2 SVGIG (reference sequence). V trimming: 3 bases; J trimming: 13 bases; junction bases outside the gene matches: 11. DNA for the CDR3: TGTGCCTGGAGAACCATCTCCGCGGGGGGGGAGTATTTT. This gives the protein CAWRTISAGGEYF.

V and J are TRBV18 and TRBJ2-3, with D possibly TRBD1 on 5 matching bases. V shed 4 bases and J shed 0 bases, with 11 bases lying between them. This CDR3 comprises 15 residues. Per germline, CDR1 KGHSH and CDR2 LQKENI. CDR3 in DNA: TGTGCCAGCTCACATAGTCAGGGTAGCACAGATACGCAGTATTTT. Its protein is CASSHSQGSTDTQYF.

The chain is built from TRBV11-1 and TRBJ1-1; D might be TRBD1 (6 bases). Trimming pared 6 bases from V and 0 bases from J, leaving 14 bases between. The germline V gene encodes CDR1 SGHAT and CDR2 FQDESV (reference sequence). The CDR3 spans 15 residues. The DNA for the CDR3 is TGTGCCAGCAGTATCTTCGGGGGGCTGAACACTGAAGCTTTCTTT. Residues: CASSIFGGLNTEAFF. Together with reference TRBV11-1 and TRBJ1-1, the CDR3 gives the full variable domain: EAEVAQSPRYKITEKSQAVAFWCDPISGHATLYWYRQILGQGPELLVQFQDESVVDDSQLPKDRFSAERLKGVDSTLKIQPAELGDSAMYLCASSIFGGLNTEAFFGQGTRLTVV.

This clone was counted a single time. The chain carries TRBV11-1 and TRBJ2-1; possibly TRBD2 for D (5 bases). Between the trimmed V and J ends, which lost 11 bases and 3 bases, there was a span of 17 bases. Per the germline V gene, CDR1 is SGHAT and CDR2 is FQDESV (reference sequence). The CDR3 spans 14 residues. The CDR3 nucleotides are TGTGCCCCCAAAGGGTCGGGGTGCTACAATGAGCAGTTCTTC. As protein: CAPKGSGCYNEQFF.

This clone is deemed medium-sized. The chain links TRBV7-3 to TRBJ1-1; D remains ambiguous. Germline values: CDR1 SGHTA, CDR2 FQGTGA. V lost 3 bases to trimming and J lost 2 bases, with 10 bases between them. The CDR3 totals 14 residues. CDR3 residues: CASSFSIGNTEAFF. CDR3 DNA: TGTGCCAGCAGCTTCAGTATCGGCAACACTGAAGCTTTCTTT.

The chain carries TRBV18 and TRBJ2-3; 12 bases align to TRBD2. Trimming at V came to 5 bases and at J to 2 bases, leaving 11 bases not matched to a gene. Germline-derived CDR1 and CDR2 are KGHSH and LQKENI. The CDR3 covers 18 residues. For the CDR3, the DNA is TGTGCCAGCTCATTCCGCGGGACTAGCGGGCGATACACAGATACGCAGTATTTT. Protein: CASSFRGTSGRYTDTQYF.

This clone was seen a few times. This chain links TRBV4-1 with TRBJ2-4; a possible D gene is TRBD2 (6 bases). V was pared by 0 bases and J by 1 base, with 13 bases between. CDR3 length: 17 residues. The germline V gene encodes CDR1 MGHRA and CDR2 YSYEKL. The CDR3 nucleotides are TGCGCCAGCAGCCAAGATCGGGGGAGCGGGGCCAAAAACATTCAGTACTTC. It specifies CASSQDRGSGAKNIQYF.

This clone was seen only once. This chain joins TRBV18 and TRBJ1-4; no firm D call. V dropped 2 bases and J dropped 3 bases, with 10 bases sitting between them. The CDR3 totals 15 residues. Per the germline V gene, CDR1 is KGHSH and CDR2 is LQKENI. In DNA, the CDR3 is TGTGCCAGCTCACCAAACTACAGCGCTAATGAAAAACTGTTTTTT. This translates into CASSPNYSANEKLFF.

The chain links TRBV5-1 to TRBJ2-5; a weak D match, TRBD1 (5 bases). There are 14 residues in the CDR3. With 2 bases removed from V and 5 bases from J, the gap between germline ends came to 13 bases. Germline V gene data show CDR1 as SGHRS and CDR2 as YFSETQ. In DNA, the CDR3 is TGCGCCAGCAGCTTAGAAGGGGTGAGGGAGACCCAGTACTTC. This codes for CASSLEGVRETQYF.

This rearrangement joins TRBV28 to TRBJ1-2, with TRBD1 matching 7 bases. V dropped 1 base and J dropped 4; count of bases not matched to a gene: 6. Looked up from germline, CDR1 is MDHEN and CDR2 is SYDVKM. The CDR3 sequence is 15 residues long. CDR3 nucleotides: TGTGCCAGCAGTTTATCGGACAGGCGTCTCTATGGCTACACCTTC. Encoded protein: CASSLSDRRLYGYTF.

The V gene is TRBV7-3, the J gene TRBJ2-5, with D perhaps assigned TRBD1 or TRBD2 (5 bases each). CDR1 and CDR2 from the germline V gene are SGHTA and FQGTGA. V lost 5 bases to trimming and J lost 2 bases, with 9 bases between them. The CDR3 is 13 amino acids. CDR3 region: CASSRGPQETQYF. The CDR3 nucleotides are TGTGCCAGCAGCCGGGGCCCGCAAGAGACCCAGTACTTC.

This sequence joins TRBV30 and TRBJ1-3; 7 bases align to TRBD1. The CDR3 length is 13 residues. V lost 3 bases to trimming and J lost 7 bases; unmatched junction nucleotides: 6. Germline V lookup: CDR1 GTSNPN, CDR2 SVGIG (reference sequence). Here the CDR3 reads CAWSRGVDNTIYF. The CDR3 DNA follows: TGTGCCTGGAGCAGGGGGGTAGACAACACCATATATTTT.

This chain joins TRBV5-1 and TRBJ1-1; 7 bases map to TRBD1. V gave up 4 bases and J gave up 5 bases; unmatched junction bases: 14. CDR1 SGHRS and CDR2 YFSETQ come from the germline V gene. This CDR3 contains 16 residues. CDR3 coding DNA: TGCGCCAGCAGCCCCAAGCCTGACAGGGTAGGGACTGAAGCTTTCTTT. Translation: CASSPKPDRVGTEAFF.

This chain links TRBV6-6 with TRBJ2-7; maybe TRBD1 (5 bases). Trimming removed 4 bases at V and 6 bases at J, with 7 bases between. The CDR3 loop spans 11 amino acids. Germline values: CDR1 MNHNY, CDR2 SVGAGI (reference sequence). CDR3 sequence reads: CASSSGFEQYF. Written as DNA, the CDR3 is TGTGCCAGCAGTTCAGGGTTCGAGCAGTACTTC.

The chain's CDR3 is CASSVTSGVSYEQYF. The CDR3 bases are TGCGCCAGCAGCGTGACTAGCGGGGTTAGTTACGAGCAGTACTTC. V gene TRBV5-1 combines with J gene TRBJ2-7, with 11 bases that match TRBD2. V lost 4 bases and J lost 4; bases outside the gene matches: 7. The CDR3 consists of 15 residues. Germline CDR1 reads SGHRS; CDR2 reads YFSETQ.